Listed here are 10 T cell receptor beta chains from one sample, sequenced in a study of blood T cells in healthy people across ages. A second roughly 6 to 12 cycle PCR used barcoded and J-beta primers. From the 5' RACE reads, TCRdb called clonotypes with MiXCR, one entry per CDR3 protein. The sample carries just under 900,000 distinct CDR3 sequences, about 28% recorded once. Sample: blood. Receptors originate from a woman older than 75 in good health.

This clonotype was recorded many times. J is TRBJ2-7 and V is TRBV11-2, with 9 bases fitting TRBD1. The DNA end lines up better with TRBJ2-4; the J call may be wrong. This CDR3 has 16 residues. Germline V gene sequence: CDR1 SGHAT, CDR2 FQNNGV. The CDR3 nucleotides read TGTGCCAGCAGCTTACAAGGACAGGGGCGTTCGGACATTCAGTACTTC. This sequence encodes CASSLQGQGRSDIQYF.

The table lists this clonotype with a few counts. The rearrangement joins TRBV27 to TRBJ2-4; TRBD1 matches 8 bases. The V and J ends lost 4 bases and 8 bases, in that order; junction bases with no gene match: 7. The V gene's germline CDR1 is MNHEY and CDR2 SMNVEV (reference sequence). This CDR3 has 14 amino acids. CDR3 protein: CASSSTGVGDIQYF. In DNA form, the CDR3 reads TGTGCCAGCAGTTCGACAGGGGTAGGAGACATTCAGTACTTC.

This clonotype was found many times. V and J are TRBV15 and TRBJ2-1; 7 bases are a match to TRBD1. The CDR3 extends over 15 amino acids. Germline V gives CDR1 LNHNV, CDR2 YYDKDF (reference sequence). The trim removed 5 bases at V and 0 bases at J, leaving 4 bases unmatched. The CDR3 nucleotides are TGTGCCACCAGCTTCCGGGACAGCTCCTACAATGAGCAGTTCTTC. It specifies CATSFRDSSYNEQFF.

Remarks on this clonotype: The junction does not match germline at one end; this may be a read error. The chain combines TRBV10-2 with TRBJ1-4, with TRBD1 identical over 7 bases. The CDR3 is 14 amino acids. Germline CDR1 and CDR2: WSHSY and SAAADI. CDR3 in amino acids: CASSEGTANEKRFF. The CDR3 nucleotides read TGCGCCAGCAGTGAGGGGACAGCCAATGAAAAACGGTTTTTT.

The rearrangement joins TRBV21-1 to TRBJ2-2; TRBD1 is the table's D call, not checked against the DNA. TRBV21-1 is a pseudogene. CDR3 length equals 15 residues. CDR3 nucleotide sequence: TGTGCCAGCAGCAGCCTTACCCGGGACCCCGGGGAGTTGTTTTTT. The encoded protein is CASSSLTRDPGELFF.

This clonotype turned up a few times. The chain employs TRBV4-2 and TRBJ1-6; 10 bases align to TRBD1. The ends lost 3 bases at V and 8 bases at J; junction bases unmatched: 10. The CDR3 contains 17 residues. Germline values: CDR1 LGHNA, CDR2 YNFKEQ. The CDR3 sequence: CASSQARQGALHSPLHF. In nucleotides, the CDR3 is TGTGCCAGCAGCCAGGCAAGACAGGGGGCTCTTCATTCACCCCTCCACTTT.

This sequence joins TRBV20-1 and TRBJ2-7; 7 nucleotides line up with TRBD1. V shed 1 base, J shed 0 bases, and the junction held 15 bases outside the gene matches. Looked up from germline, CDR1 is DFQATT and CDR2 is SNEGSKA (reference sequence). The CDR3 spans 18 residues. The CDR3 region has the DNA TGCAGTGCTAGAGTACAGAGGGCAGGGGGTTTTCACTCCTACGAGCAGTACTTC. This sequence encodes CSARVQRAGGFHSYEQYF.

A single count supports this clonotype. V gene TRBV4-1 combines with J gene TRBJ2-7; D gene unclear. Trimming shortened V by 0 bases and J by 3 bases, and 15 bases separated the two germline ends. CDR1 and CDR2 from the germline V gene are MGHRA and YSYEKL. This CDR3 region has 16 residues. The CDR3 DNA is TGCGCCAGCAGCCAAGAGAGACGGTCCTTAGGCTACGAGCAGTACTTC. Protein product: CASSQERRSLGYEQYF.

The chain recombines TRBV28 with TRBJ1-6; 7 bases are a match to TRBD1. V trimming: 6 bases; J trimming: 3 bases; junction bases outside the gene matches: 14. The CDR3 has 18 amino acids. Looked up from germline, CDR1 is MDHEN and CDR2 is SYDVKM. The CDR3 loop is CASRLPGRGRDYNSPLHF. The CDR3 nucleotides read TGTGCCAGCAGACTGCCGGGCAGGGGGAGGGACTATAATTCACCCCTCCACTTT.

This clonotype was picked up many times. The chain combines TRBV30 with TRBJ2-3; D is ambiguous. The V end was cut by 1 base, the J end by 0 bases, with 11 bases between. This CDR3 contains 15 residues. Germline V gene sequence: CDR1 GTSNPN, CDR2 SVGIG (reference sequence). In DNA form, the CDR3 reads TGTGCCTGGAGTGAATTGAACCCTAGCACAGATACGCAGTATTTT. It codes for CAWSELNPSTDTQYF.